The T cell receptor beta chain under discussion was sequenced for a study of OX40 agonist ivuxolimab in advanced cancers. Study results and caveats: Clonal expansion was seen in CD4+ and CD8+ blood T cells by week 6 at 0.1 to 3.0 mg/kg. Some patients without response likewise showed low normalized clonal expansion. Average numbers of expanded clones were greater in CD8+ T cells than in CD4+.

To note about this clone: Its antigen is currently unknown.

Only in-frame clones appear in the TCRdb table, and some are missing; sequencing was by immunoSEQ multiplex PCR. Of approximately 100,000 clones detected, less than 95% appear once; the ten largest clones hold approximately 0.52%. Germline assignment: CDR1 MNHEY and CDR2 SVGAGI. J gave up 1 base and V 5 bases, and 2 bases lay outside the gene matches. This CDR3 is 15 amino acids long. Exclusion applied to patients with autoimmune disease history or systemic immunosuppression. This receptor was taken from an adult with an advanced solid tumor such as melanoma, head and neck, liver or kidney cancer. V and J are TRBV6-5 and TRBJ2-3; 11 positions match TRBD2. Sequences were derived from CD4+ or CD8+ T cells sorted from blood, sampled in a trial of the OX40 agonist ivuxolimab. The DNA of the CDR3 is TGTGCCAGCAGTATACTAGCGGGGGGCACAGATACGCAGTATTTT. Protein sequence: CASSILAGGTDTQYF.